This TCR beta chain was obtained from a study of blood T cell repertoires in COVID-19. Using immunoSEQ multiplex PCR, the repertoire was profiled, and TCRdb retains in-frame clones only, with some absent. The sample lists some 96,000 clones; around nine tenths were seen once. Germline lookup yields CDR1 SGDLS and CDR2 YYNGEE. The CDR3 loop spans 16 amino acids. Germline trimming cut 0 bases from V and 4 bases from J; bases unmatched to any gene: 6. The gene calls are TRBV9 and TRBJ2-1, with 8 positions matching TRBD1. Sequencing was performed on peripheral blood. The receptor comes from a man older than 75 with acute or convalescent COVID-19. Here the CDR3 reads CASSVGTGQGYNEQFF. The CDR3 DNA reads TGTGCCAGCAGCGTAGGGACCGGACAGGGTTACAATGAGCAGTTCTTC.